Following are 11 T cell receptor beta chains from one sample sequenced in a study of OX40 agonist ivuxolimab in advanced cancers. Measured with immunoSEQ multiplex PCR; TCRdb has only the in-frame clones, and not every one. The table lists under 80,000 clones, 88% of them singletons, with less than 0.9% in the top ten. The specimen was CD4+ or CD8+ T cells sorted from blood, collected in a trial of the OX40 agonist ivuxolimab. Every receptor here comes from an adult with an advanced solid tumor such as melanoma, head and neck, liver or kidney cancer.

This chain connects TRBV30 to TRBJ2-1, with D unclear. V dropped 2 bases and J dropped 0 bases, with 11 bases sitting between them. This CDR3 spans 15 amino acids. Germline V gene sequence: CDR1 GTSNPN, CDR2 SVGIG (reference sequence). The CDR3 loop reads CAWSRTPSSYNEQFF. As DNA, the CDR3 is TGTGCCTGGAGTCGGACGCCGAGCTCCTACAATGAGCAGTTCTTC.

The rearrangement uses TRBV30 and TRBJ2-7; possibly TRBD1 or TRBD2 for D (6 bases each). This CDR3 spans 14 amino acids. V lost 6 bases to trimming and J lost 3 bases, with 18 bases between them. Germline lookup yields CDR1 GTSNPN and CDR2 SVGIG (reference sequence). CDR3 in amino acids: CACAKEGQDYEQYF. DNA of the CDR3: TGTGCCTGCGCTAAGGAGGGACAAGACTACGAGCAGTACTTC. The full variable domain, completed using reference TRBV30 and TRBJ2-7, is SQTIHQWPATLVQPVGSPLSLECTVEGTSNPNLYWYRQAAGRGLQLLFYSVGIGQISSEVPQNLSASRPQDRQFILSSKKLLLSDSGFYLCACAKEGQDYEQYFGPGTRLTVT.

The chain uses TRBV5-1 and TRBJ1-1; 7 positions match TRBD1. Germline values: CDR1 SGHRS, CDR2 YFSETQ. The CDR3 is 16 residues long. V was clipped by 5 bases and J by 4 bases; unmatched bases: 14. This CDR3 is CASSQHSRGGTTEAFF. The CDR3 coding sequence is TGCGCCAGCAGTCAGCATAGCAGGGGGGGAACCACTGAAGCTTTCTTT. The full variable domain, rest sourced from reference TRBV5-1 and TRBJ1-1, is KAGVTQTPRYLIKTRGQQVTLSCSPISGHRSVSWYQQTPGQGLQFLFEYFSETQRNKGNFPGRFSGRQFSNSRSEMNVSTLELGDSALYLCASSQHSRGGTTEAFFGQGTRLTVV.

As concerns this clone: In the same sample, other DNA sequences code for this CDR3. The CDR3 sequence: CASSQTRQRNTEAFF. The DNA of the CDR3 is TGCGCCAGCAGCCAAACGCGGCAGAGGAATACTGAAGCTTTCTTT. This chain connects TRBV4-1 to TRBJ1-1; D ambiguous. Between the trimmed V and J ends, which lost 2 bases and 5 bases, there was a span of 15 bases. Germline values: CDR1 MGHRA, CDR2 YSYEKL. There are 15 residues in the CDR3.

V and J are TRBV28 and TRBJ1-4; the match to TRBD1 covers 7 bases. Looked up from germline, CDR1 is MDHEN and CDR2 is SYDVKM. The CDR3 runs to 16 residues. V trimming: 4 bases; J trimming: 0 bases; junction bases outside the gene matches: 5. The CDR3 sequence: CASSSGQAATNEKLFF. Here the CDR3 DNA reads TGTGCCAGCAGTTCCGGACAGGCCGCAACTAATGAAAAACTGTTTTTT.

The chain combines TRBV19 with TRBJ2-1; a weak D match, TRBD2 (6 bases). The CDR3 loop spans 16 amino acids. Germline lookup yields CDR1 LNHDA and CDR2 SQIVND (reference sequence). V was shortened by 4 bases and J by 9 bases, with 22 bases between the two germline ends. CDR3 residues: CASSRGGAPLVGEQFF. CDR3 bases: TGTGCCAGTAGTAGGGGCGGGGCCCCTCTAGTCGGTGAGCAGTTCTTC.

CDR3: CATRPGTANTGELFF. DNA for the CDR3: TGCGCCACCAGACCCGGGACAGCGAACACCGGGGAGCTGTTTTTT. The rearrangement uses TRBV5-1 and TRBJ2-2; TRBD1 aligns across 7 bases. CDR3 size: 15 residues. Trimming at V came to 9 bases and at J to 0 bases, leaving 8 bases not matched to a gene. Germline CDR1 reads SGHRS; CDR2 reads YFSETQ. The full variable domain, completed using reference TRBV5-1 and TRBJ2-2, is KAGVTQTPRYLIKTRGQQVTLSCSPISGHRSVSWYQQTPGQGLQFLFEYFSETQRNKGNFPGRFSGRQFSNSRSEMNVSTLELGDSALYLCATRPGTANTGELFFGEGSRLTVL.

This clone was observed a few times. The rearrangement links TRBV29-1 to TRBJ2-3; 7 positions match TRBD2. Trimming removed 6 bases from V and 1 base from J; junction bases left unmatched: 10. The germline CDR1 and CDR2 sequences are SQVTM and ANQGSEA. The CDR3 extends over 15 amino acids. In DNA, the CDR3 is TGCAGCGTGGGGAGGCGGGAGTCGGGCACAGATACGCAGTATTTT. It translates to CSVGRRESGTDTQYF.

The rearrangement uses TRBV10-2 and TRBJ2-2; TRBD1 matches 7 bases. From germline, CDR1 is WSHSY and CDR2 SAAADI. The J segment lost 0 bases and the V segment lost 8 bases, leaving 6 bases of the junction unmatched. The CDR3 loop spans 15 amino acids. The CDR3 sequence: CASYNRGTNTGELFF. The DNA for the CDR3 is TGCGCCAGCTATAACAGGGGAACGAACACCGGGGAGCTGTTTTTT.

The rearrangement joins TRBV9 to TRBJ2-5; a possible D gene is TRBD2 (6 bases). V gave up 0 bases and J gave up 5 bases, with 11 bases separating them. Germline values: CDR1 SGDLS, CDR2 YYNGEE. The CDR3 runs to 14 residues. The CDR3 bases are TGTGCCAGCAGCGTAGGGACTACGAGTGAGACCCAGTACTTC. Protein: CASSVGTTSETQYF.

Comments on this clone: The sample has other DNA sequences that encode this CDR3 too. The chain combines TRBV5-1 with TRBJ2-5, with D perhaps matching TRBD1 (6 bases). CDR1 is SGHRS and CDR2 is YFSETQ in the germline V gene. Trimming took off 0 bases at V and 4 bases at J, with 10 bases between the two ends. The CDR3 loop spans 14 amino acids. CDR3: CASSLDRVGETQYF. CDR3 coding DNA: TGCGCCAGCAGCTTGGACAGGGTGGGAGAGACCCAGTACTTC.